These T cell receptor beta chains were read from a single sample in a study of technical replicates of blood from several donors. Sequencing was performed with immunoSEQ multiplex PCR; in TCRdb, only in-frame clones are kept and a portion is missing. The table has approximately 82,000 clones, approximately 96% seen once. Source material: T cells isolated from PBMCs. The source is a human donor in good health. The CDR3 runs from the conserved cysteine through the conserved F or W. A D gene is named only where the DNA matches it firmly. Rows may omit the clone size; those that give it use once, few, many or a size class.

>TRBJ2-2|once|TRBV27|-
TGTGCCAGCACTGGACCGACCACCGGGACTACCGGGGAGCTGTTTTTT
CASTGPTTGTTGELFF
>TRBJ1-2|-|TRBV5-4|-
TGTGCCAGCAGCTTGGATGTCCGCTATGGCTACACCTTC
CASSLDVRYGYTF
>TRBJ1-5|-|TRBV9|-
TGTGCCAGCAGCGTAGGGCAGATCAATCAGCCCCAGCATTTT
CASSVGQINQPQHF
>TRBJ2-7|-|TRBV10-3|-
TGTGCCATCAGCTCCATAGTCGAGCAGTACTTC
CAISSIVEQYF
>TRBJ1-1|-|TRBV7-2|TRBD1
TGTGCCAGCAGTAGGGGGCTGGGAGCTTTCTTT
CASSRGLGAFF
>TRBJ1-1|-|TRBV6-5|-
TGTGCCAGCAGTAACCGGGGCAGGGCGGGGACTGAAGCTTTCTTT
CASSNRGRAGTEAFF
>TRBJ2-2|-|TRBV4-1|-
TGCGCCAGCAGCCTTTCGTACACCGGGGAGCTGTTTTTT
CASSLSYTGELFF
>TRBJ2-2|-|TRBV13|TRBD2
TGTGCCAGCAGCTCCGCCGGTAGCGGCGCGGGAGTTGTTATCGGGGAGCTGTTTTTT
CASSSAGSGAGVVIGELFF
>TRBJ2-3|once|TRBV5-1|TRBD1
TGCGCCAGCAGCTTGGGAGCCGGGACAGGGTATACAGATACGCAGTATTTT
CASSLGAGTGYTDTQYF
>TRBJ2-7|-|TRBV4-1|TRBD2
TGCGCCAGCAGCCAAGTAGCAATGGGACTAAACTACGAGCAGTACTTC
CASSQVAMGLNYEQYF
>TRBJ2-3|-|TRBV2|TRBD2
TGTGCCAGCAGTGAAGATAGCGGGAGGGCGGGAGATACGCAGTATTTT
CASSEDSGRAGDTQYF
>TRBJ2-2|once|TRBV7-2|-
TGTGCCAGCAGCCCCTTAATTTTCGGGGAGCTGTTTTTT
CASSPLIFGELFF
>TRBJ1-4|-|TRBV19|TRBD1
TGTGCCAGTAGGGGACAGGGAACTAATGAAAAACTGTTTTTT
CASRGQGTNEKLFF
>TRBJ1-5|-|TRBV28|-
TGTGCCAGCAGTTTAAAATGGAGGAGCAATCAGCCCCAGCATTTT
CASSLKWRSNQPQHF
>TRBJ1-4|-|TRBV11-3|-
TGTGCCAGCAGCTTAGATAGCGAAAAACTGTTTTTT
CASSLDSEKLFF
>TRBJ2-2|-|TRBV10-1|-
TGCGCCAGCAGTCGGGGGTTCTATGATACGGTCGGGGAGCTGTTTTTT
CASSRGFYDTVGELFF
>TRBJ2-5|-|TRBV7-9|-
TGTGCCAGCAGTTTTGACAGAGCCCCTCCGGGGGCCCAGTACTTC
CASSFDRAPPGAQYF
>TRBJ2-3|-|TRBV10-3|TRBD1
TGTGCCATCAGTGAGCCCGGACAGGCAGGAGATACGCAGTATTTT
CAISEPGQAGDTQYF
>TRBJ2-7|once|TRBV7-9|-
TGTGCCAGCAGCCCACGGAGAGAAGCCTACGAGCAGTACTTC
CASSPRREAYEQYF
>TRBJ2-7|-|TRBV11-2|TRBD1
TGTGCCAGCAGTTCGATACAGGGGAATCAGCAAAGCTCCTACGAGCAGTACTTC
CASSSIQGNQQSSYEQYF
>TRBJ1-1|-|TRBV19|TRBD1
TGTGCCAGTAGTATAGTAGGGACAGGGAACACTGAAGCTTTCTTT
CASSIVGTGNTEAFF
>TRBJ2-6|-|TRBV25-1|-
TGTGCCAGCACAGGGAACACTGGGGCCAACGTCCTGACTTTC
CASTGNTGANVLTF
>TRBJ2-7|-|TRBV19|-
TGTGCCAGTAGTATATCCGTGACACCCTCCTACGAGCAGTACTTC
CASSISVTPSYEQYF
>TRBJ2-2|-|TRBV12-5|TRBD2
TGTGCTAGTGGGGGGACTAGCGGGAGTACCGGGGAGCTGTTTTTT
CASGGTSGSTGELFF
>TRBJ2-7|-|TRBV18|-
TGTGCCAGCTCACCACTACATGGCGCGGGGTCCTACGAGCAGTACTTC
CASSPLHGAGSYEQYF
>TRBJ2-1|-|TRBV11-2|TRBD2
TGTGCCAGCAGGGCGGGAGTTGGGAATGAGCAGTTCTTC
CASRAGVGNEQFF
>TRBJ1-2|-|TRBV7-3|-
TGTGCCAGCAGCATTCCAGGGCTTGCGGAAGGCTACACCTTC
CASSIPGLAEGYTF
>TRBJ1-1|-|TRBV7-9|-
TGTGCCAGCAGCTTAGTAGGATCAGGCGCTGAAGCTTTCTTT
CASSLVGSGAEAFF
>TRBJ2-7|once|TRBV5-4|-
TGTGCCAGCAGCCTCAGGTACCTCGCCTCCGAGCAGTACTTC
CASSLRYLASEQYF
>TRBJ2-7|-|TRBV19|TRBD1
TGTGCCAGTAGTAGCGACAGGGGAAGCTCCTACGAGCAGTACTTC
CASSSDRGSSYEQYF
>TRBJ2-5|once|TRBV27|TRBD2
TGTGCCAGCAGTAGGTTCCAGCGGGAGGGAGCGGAGACCCAGTACTTC
CASSRFQREGAETQYF
>TRBJ2-7|-|TRBV6-6|TRBD2
TGTGCCAGCAGTTATCCGGGGACTACCTACGAGCAGTACTTC
CASSYPGTTYEQYF
>TRBJ1-1|-|TRBV15|-
TGTGCCACCAGCGAGGACACGTGGAACACTGAAGCTTTCTTT
CATSEDTWNTEAFF
>TRBJ2-2|-|TRBV11-2|-
TGTGCCAGCAGCCCTCGGGACACCAACACCGGGGAGCTGTTTTTT
CASSPRDTNTGELFF
>TRBJ2-3|-|TRBV7-3|TRBD2
TGTGCCAGCAGCTTAATTGGGGGAGGGGCAGCAGATACGCAGTATTTT
CASSLIGGGAADTQYF
>TRBJ2-7|-|TRBV7-2|-
TGTGCCAGCAGCCCTCGACTAGACGGAGCGGAGCAGTACTTC
CASSPRLDGAEQYF
>TRBJ2-4|few|TRBV7-9|-
TGTGCCAGCAGCTTAGGGGCAGGGAAAAACATTCAGTACTTC
CASSLGAGKNIQYF
>TRBJ2-1|-|TRBV5-1|TRBD1
TGCGCCAGCAGTTCGACAGGGGCTTCCTCCAATGAGCAGTTCTTC
CASSSTGASSNEQFF
>TRBJ2-7|-|TRBV11-2|-
TGTGCCAGCAGCCCGGACTTGGAGTTC
CASSPDLEF
>TRBJ2-7|-|TRBV18|-
TGTGCCAGCTCACCTGGACAGACCCCGCCGGAGCAGTACTTC
CASSPGQTPPEQYF
>TRBJ2-7|-|TRBV19|TRBD2
TGTGCCAGTACCAGCGGGGAAACCTACGAGCAGTACTTC
CASTSGETYEQYF
>TRBJ2-1|-|TRBV6-5|TRBD2
TGTGCCAGCAGTTACTCGACTAGCGGGACTAACAATGAGCAGTTCTTC
CASSYSTSGTNNEQFF
>TRBJ2-5|-|TRBV13|-
TGTGCCAGCAGCCCGTCTAGGGGTCCCCAAGGGACCCAGTACTTC
CASSPSRGPQGTQYF
>TRBJ2-7|-|TRBV9|TRBD2
TGTGCCAGCAGCACTCTAGCGGGAGACGAGCAGTACTTC
CASSTLAGDEQYF
>TRBJ2-7|once|TRBV7-2|TRBD2
TGTGCCAGCCGCCCAGGCGGGAGTATTGAGCAGTACTTC
CASRPGGSIEQYF
>TRBJ1-4|-|TRBV28|-
TGTGCCAGCCAGTCTGGTAATGAAAAACTGTTTTTT
CASQSGNEKLFF
>TRBJ2-5|-|TRBV7-8|-
TGTGCCAGCAGCTTTATGGGCTCAGAGACCCAGTACTTC
CASSFMGSETQYF
>TRBJ1-1|-|TRBV5-4|TRBD1
TGTGCCAGCAGCCTCCGACAGGGGATGAACACTGAAGCTTTCTTT
CASSLRQGMNTEAFF
>TRBJ2-5|-|TRBV7-2|-
TGTGCCAGCAGCTTAGTGTCAGCGGGTCAAGAGACCCAGTACTTC
CASSLVSAGQETQYF
>TRBJ1-4|-|TRBV6-1|-
TGTGCCAGCAGGGTGCAGGGGATTCTGGAAAAACTGTTTTTT
CASRVQGILEKLFF
>TRBJ2-1|-|TRBV29-1|TRBD2
TGCAGCGTTGAAAAGGGACTAGGCCCCTACAATGAGCAGTTCTTC
CSVEKGLGPYNEQFF
>TRBJ1-2|-|TRBV5-6|TRBD1
TGTGCCAGCAGCCCGGGACAGGGGGCCTGGTATGGCTACACCTTC
CASSPGQGAWYGYTF
>TRBJ2-2|-|TRBV11-3|-
TGTGCCAGCAGCTCGGGACTTACCGGGGAGCTGTTTTTT
CASSSGLTGELFF